This passage covers 2 T cell receptor beta chains from one sample sequenced in a study of beta chain features in type 1 diabetes. Every bit of the isolated RNA underwent reverse transcription, so sequencing read expressed TCRB transcripts. The table came from immunoSEQ multiplex PCR; TCRdb's copy has only in-frame clones and leaves some out. The table shows 350,000 to 400,000 clones, with 10% to 15% occurring only once. Findings and limits, study-wide: Shortening that was moderate but significant affected the TCRB CDR3s of Type 1 diabetes patients in all four CD4+ subsets.

No antigen has been assigned to these receptors. The sample consisted of naive CD4+ T cells from blood. The receptors originated from a woman younger than 30 with type 1 diabetes.

V gene TRBV10-3 combines with J gene TRBJ1-1; the D gene is possibly TRBD1 (6 bases). Deletions cut 6 bases from V and 3 bases from J, with 17 bases between. Germline CDR1 reads ENHRY; CDR2 reads SYGVKD. This CDR3 has 15 residues. CDR3 region: CAIRGEQGAYTEAFF. The CDR3 DNA follows: TGTGCCATCAGGGGGGAACAGGGCGCGTACACTGAAGCTTTCTTT.

The chain combines TRBV4-1 with TRBJ2-4; TRBD1 agrees at 7 bases. The CDR3 has 16 residues. Germline assignment: CDR1 MGHRA and CDR2 YSYEKL. J was trimmed by 0 bases and V by 5 bases; bases with no gene match: 7. The CDR3 loop is CASSWGTELAKNIQYF. In DNA, the CDR3 is TGCGCCAGCAGCTGGGGGACAGAACTAGCCAAAAACATTCAGTACTTC.